This entry lists 25 T cell receptor beta chains sequenced from one sample in a study of T cell repertoires in cytomegalovirus infection (dated by TCRdb to between 2018 and 2021). Their antigen targets remain unknown. The sample's treatment or condition label, in plain terms: in vitro stimulation with specific CMV peptide epitopes to enrich CMV-specific T cells. The listed sequencing device is Illumina HiSeq 1500. The raw public data were reprocessed by TCRdb itself: fastp quality trimming at Q25, MiXCR clonotype calling, in-frame beta chains only. Every CDR3 protein is listed once, alongside the most common genes and DNA of its rows. Across this sample there are under 90,000 distinct CDR3 sequences, with about 44% seen only once. 85% to 95% of the sample is taken by the ten largest. The sample in question was CD8+ T cells from cultured PBMCs, obtained from culture after CMV antigen stimulation. All receptors derive from a human donor in good health (CMV status not recorded). Some clones in this sample may be carry-over from other donors' samples.

This clonotype appeared a few times. The chain uses TRBV27 and TRBJ1-2, with 9 bases that match TRBD1. This CDR3 is built from 17 residues. V lost 4 bases to trimming and J lost 0 bases; unmatched junction nucleotides: 9. The germline CDR1 and CDR2 sequences are MNHEY and SMNVEV (reference sequence). The CDR3 DNA is TGTGCCAGCAGTTATCTAACCCGACAGGGGGCTAACTATGGCTACACCTTC. It translates to CASSYLTRQGANYGYTF.

This rearrangement joins TRBV20-1 to TRBJ2-7; 9 nucleotides agree with TRBD1. Trimming at V came to 3 bases and at J to 2 bases, leaving 8 bases not matched to a gene. Germline lookup yields CDR1 DFQATT and CDR2 SNEGSKA (reference sequence). The CDR3 is 15 residues long. The DNA for the CDR3 is TGCAGTGCTAGGGCGACAGGGGGGGATCCCTACGAGCAGTACTTC. Translated, it gives CSARATGGDPYEQYF.

Points on this clonotype: This may be a read error: a much more frequent sequence differs by one nucleotide. The chain has TRBV7-2 and TRBJ2-1; tentative D call: TRBD2 (5 bases). The CDR3 loop spans 16 amino acids. Trimming stripped 5 bases from V and 0 bases from J, with 14 bases between. Per germline, CDR1 SGHTA and CDR2 FQGNSA. The CDR3 DNA reads TGTGCCAGCAGCCCTAGCCCGACAAGCTCCTACAATGAGCAGTTCTTC. Translated, it gives CASSPSPTSSYNEQFF. Full variable domain (outside the CDR3, taken from reference TRBV7-2 and TRBJ2-1): GAGVSQSPSNKVTEKGKDVELRCDPISGHTALYWYRQSLGQGLEFLIYFQGNSAPDKSGLPSDRFSAERTGGSVSTLTIQRTQQEDSAVYLCASSPSPTSSYNEQFFGPGTRLTVL.

V usage is TRBV27 and J usage is TRBJ1-1, with 10 nucleotides matching TRBD1. The trim removed 3 bases at V and 6 bases at J, leaving 1 base unmatched. The CDR3 is made up of 13 amino acids. Germline CDR1 MNHEY, CDR2 SMNVEV (reference sequence). The CDR3 here is CASSFGQGAEAFF. As DNA, the CDR3 is TGTGCCAGCAGTTTCGGACAGGGGGCTGAAGCTTTCTTT.

V usage is TRBV12-3 or TRBV12-4 and J usage is TRBJ2-5; the D is unclear. The CDR3 is 14 amino acids. The V and J ends lost 4 bases and 5 bases respectively, with 14 bases between them. The CDR3 region has the DNA TGTGCCAGCAGTTCCGACCTGGGGATGGAGACCCAGTACTTC. As protein: CASSSDLGMETQYF.

The V and J genes are TRBV7-8 and TRBJ2-2; a possible D gene is TRBD2 (7 bases). With 7 bases removed from V and 7 bases from J, the gap between germline ends came to 13 bases. From germline, CDR1 is SGHVS and CDR2 FQNEAQ. CDR3 length: 13 amino acids. The DNA of the CDR3 is TGTGCCAGCACTCTCGGGGGGCTCGGGGAGCTGTTTTTT. As protein: CASTLGGLGELFF.

V gene TRBV3-1 combines with J gene TRBJ1-1, with D unresolved. V lost 1 base to trimming and J lost 3 bases, with 12 bases between them. The CDR3 spans 15 residues. Germline assignment: CDR1 LGHDT and CDR2 YNNKEL (reference sequence). CDR3 sequence: CASSQGSETDTEAFF. In nucleotides, the CDR3 is TGTGCCAGCAGCCAAGGTTCAGAAACGGACACTGAAGCTTTCTTT.

The chain has TRBV7-8 and TRBJ2-1, with 7 bases fitting TRBD2. Germline V gives CDR1 SGHVS, CDR2 FQNEAQ. The CDR3 covers 14 residues. V gave up 5 bases and J gave up 6 bases; unmatched junction bases: 7. The CDR3 here is CASSPLRLANEQFF. As DNA, the CDR3 is TGTGCCAGCAGCCCGCTCCGACTAGCCAATGAGCAGTTCTTC.

The chain recombines TRBV6-2 or TRBV6-3 with TRBJ1-1, with D unclear. The CDR3 loop spans 13 amino acids. Deletions cut 8 bases from V and 0 bases from J, with 10 bases between. CDR1 and CDR2 from the germline V gene are MNHEY and SVGEGT. This CDR3 reads CASYGRMNTEAFF. CDR3 bases: TGTGCCAGCTACGGACGGATGAACACTGAAGCTTTCTTT.

This chain joins TRBV7-2 and TRBJ2-7, with D tentatively TRBD1 or TRBD2 (5 bases each). Trimming removed 5 bases from V and 3 bases from J, with 14 bases in between. From germline, CDR1 is SGHTA and CDR2 FQGNSA. This CDR3 is 14 amino acids long. The CDR3 bases are TGTGCCAGCAGCACCTCAGGGAGAAGCTACGAGCAGTACTTC. This gives the protein CASSTSGRSYEQYF.

This clonotype was seen a handful of times. The chain is built from TRBV6-2 or TRBV6-3 and TRBJ2-6, with no clear D. Trimming removed 0 bases from V and 0 bases from J, with 6 bases in between. CDR3 length: 16 amino acids. Germline values: CDR1 MNHEY, CDR2 SVGEGT. The CDR3 is CASSYSHVSGANVLTF. CDR3 DNA sequence: TGTGCCAGCAGTTACTCCCACGTCTCTGGGGCCAACGTCCTGACTTTC.

J is TRBJ1-2 and V is TRBV7-8, with no clear D. CDR1 and CDR2 (germline): SGHVS, FQNEAQ. The CDR3 totals 12 residues. Trimming removed 1 base at V and 8 bases at J, with 8 bases between. CDR3 sequence (DNA): TGTGCCAGCAGCTTAGAGGGCCCAGGCTACACCTTC. Its protein is CASSLEGPGYTF.

This clonotype was counted between two and nine times. V is TRBV4-2 and J is TRBJ2-1; D call uncertain. Trimming removed 5 bases from V and 3 bases from J, with 23 bases in between. Germline CDR1 and CDR2: LGHNA and YNFKEQ. The CDR3 extends over 18 amino acids. CDR3 DNA sequence: TGTGCCAGCAGCTCTAACTGGCTCACTCCACTCTTCTACAATGAGCAGTTCTTC. This translates into CASSSNWLTPLFYNEQFF.

V gene TRBV7-8 combines with J gene TRBJ2-3; D possibly corresponds to TRBD1 (6 bases). This CDR3 region has 14 residues. Trimming took off 8 bases at V and 0 bases at J, with 12 bases between the two ends. The germline V gene has CDR1 SGHVS and CDR2 FQNEAQ. The CDR3 loop is CASARGESTDTQYF. CDR3 nucleotides: TGTGCCAGCGCCAGGGGAGAGAGCACAGATACGCAGTATTTT.

This chain links TRBV7-3 with TRBJ1-1; D uncertain. CDR1 is SGHTA, CDR2 FQGTGA, per germline. The CDR3 loop spans 13 amino acids. Between the trimmed V and J ends, which lost 5 bases and 4 bases, there was a span of 11 bases. CDR3 region: CASSPPHSTEAFF. In DNA, the CDR3 is TGTGCCAGCAGCCCCCCCCACTCCACTGAAGCTTTCTTT.

This sequence joins TRBV25-1 and TRBJ2-5; 8 nucleotides line up with TRBD2. CDR1 is MGHDK, CDR2 SYGVNS, per germline. There are 12 residues in the CDR3. V gave up 10 bases and J gave up 4 bases; unmatched junction bases: 5. As DNA, the CDR3 is TGTGCCACCCATGCGGGGGGAGAGACCCAGTACTTC. It codes for CATHAGGETQYF.

The chain has TRBV3-1 and TRBJ2-1; no firm D call. The CDR3 length is 14 residues. Looked up from germline, CDR1 is LGHDT and CDR2 is YNNKEL (reference sequence). Trimming left V 3 bases short and J 2 bases short, with 8 bases between. CDR3 protein: CASSHGRAYNEQFF. The CDR3 nucleotides read TGTGCCAGCAGCCACGGTAGGGCCTACAATGAGCAGTTCTTC.

The chain carries TRBV27 and TRBJ1-1; possibly TRBD1 for D (6 bases). Germline CDR1 reads MNHEY; CDR2 reads SMNVEV (reference sequence). This CDR3 has 15 residues. The ends were cut back, 6 bases at V and 4 bases at J, with 18 bases in the middle. CDR3 region: CASSLLRDTGTEAFF. CDR3 nucleotide sequence: TGTGCCAGCAGCCTCCTCAGGGACACCGGCACTGAAGCTTTCTTT.

In its sample, this clonotype was seen a few times. The J gene is TRBJ1-5, the V gene TRBV7-8, with D uncertain. The CDR3 spans 15 residues. Trimming cost V 4 bases and J 7 bases, with 17 bases left between them. The germline CDR1 and CDR2 sequences are SGHVS and FQNEAQ. CDR3 loop: CASSSRLSLEQPQHF. In DNA form, the CDR3 reads TGTGCCAGCAGCTCCAGACTGAGCCTAGAGCAGCCCCAGCATTTT.

This clonotype has only a few counts. The rearrangement joins TRBV11-1 to TRBJ1-1; D possibly corresponds to TRBD1 (5 bases). Trimming cost V 1 base and J 4 bases, with 16 bases left between them. In germline, CDR1 is SGHAT, CDR2 FQDESV (reference sequence). This CDR3 comprises 16 residues. CDR3 sequence reads: CASSLVSPGPSTEAFF. The CDR3 region has the DNA TGTGCCAGCAGCTTAGTTTCTCCGGGACCAAGCACTGAAGCTTTCTTT.

The V and J genes are TRBV6-5 and TRBJ2-6, with 9 bases lining up with TRBD1. Germline assignment: CDR1 MNHEY and CDR2 SVGAGI. V was clipped by 2 bases and J by 7 bases; unmatched bases: 18. This CDR3 region has 20 residues. This CDR3 reads CASSYLPPGQGLPLANVLTF. CDR3 in DNA: TGTGCCAGCAGTTACCTGCCCCCGGGACAGGGTCTCCCTCTCGCCAACGTCCTGACTTTC.

V usage is TRBV11-2 and J usage is TRBJ2-7, with a tentative D call TRBD1 (6 bases). The CDR3 runs 14 residues. V gave up 4 bases and J gave up 2 bases, with 12 bases separating them. Germline CDR1 SGHAT, CDR2 FQNNGV. The CDR3 loop is CASSSQGFPYEQYF. CDR3 DNA: TGTGCCAGCAGCTCACAGGGTTTTCCCTACGAGCAGTACTTC.

The V gene is TRBV6-1, the J gene TRBJ2-7; perhaps TRBD1 as D (5 bases). Germline V gene sequence: CDR1 MNHNS, CDR2 SASEGT. V lost 5 bases, J lost 2 bases, and 16 bases lay in between. The CDR3 covers 15 residues. The CDR3 bases are TGTGCCAGCAGTCAGCTAAAGGGGTTCCCCTACGAGCAGTACTTC. Protein sequence: CASSQLKGFPYEQYF.

V is TRBV28 and J is TRBJ1-3; D ambiguous. This CDR3 is 13 amino acids long. V was cut by 6 bases and J by 3 bases, with 9 bases left in between. Germline CDR1 is MDHEN and CDR2 is SYDVKM. The CDR3 loop reads CASSPPYGNTIYF. The CDR3 DNA follows: TGTGCCAGCAGCCCCCCCTATGGAAACACCATATATTTT.

The V call is TRBV12-3 or TRBV12-4, the J call TRBJ1-2, with D perhaps TRBD1 (5 bases). V lost 7 bases, J lost 4 bases, and 16 bases lay in between. The CDR3 has 14 amino acids. Written as DNA, the CDR3 is TGTGCCAGCACCCCCGGGGGGGGGAGCTATGGCTACACCTTC. Translated: CASTPGGGSYGYTF.